This is a list of T cell receptor beta chains from one sample in a study of identical twins. One entry per CDR3 protein, called by TCRdb with MiXCR from the 5' RACE reads. The table records 200,000 to 250,000 distinct CDR3 sequences, less than 8% of them present only once. Another study also made use of these data, one on yellow fever vaccine responses in identical twins.

Sequencing was performed on memory (CD45RO+) T cells sorted from blood. The receptors originated from a young woman in good health. Each CDR3 is given with its conserved first and last residue. The D gene is left open where the match is weak. Rows may omit the clone size; those that give it use once, few, many or a size class.

abundance	j_gene	v_gene	d_gene	CDR3nt	CDR3aa
many	TRBJ2-2	TRBV7-8	-	TGTGCCAGCAGCACCGGGGACGGGGAGCTGTTTTTT	CASSTGDGELFF
few	TRBJ2-5	TRBV5-1	TRBD1	TGCGCCAGCAGCTTGGAAGGGGGCTCAGAGACCCAGTACTTC	CASSLEGGSETQYF
-	TRBJ2-1	TRBV6-1	TRBD2	TGTGCCAGCAGGCGGGGGGTTTCGAATGAGCAGTTCTTC	CASRRGVSNEQFF
many	TRBJ2-7	TRBV10-2	-	TGCGCCGCGTCAGGGGCATCCGAGCAGTACTTC	CAASGASEQYF
-	TRBJ2-1	TRBV11-2	TRBD2	TGTGCCAGCAACCCAGGGAGGGGTCAGAACAAATACAATGAGCAGTTCTTC	CASNPGRGQNKYNEQFF
-	TRBJ2-2	TRBV28	TRBD1	TGTGCCAGCAAGGACAGGACGAACACCGGGGAGCTGTTTTTT	CASKDRTNTGELFF
-	TRBJ1-1	TRBV20-1	-	TGCAGTGCTAGAGAGACCGGAGACACTGAAGCTTTCTTT	CSARETGDTEAFF
-	TRBJ2-7	TRBV3-1	-	TGTGCCAGCAGTGCTGACAGGTACGAGCAGTACTTC	CASSADRYEQYF
few	TRBJ2-7	TRBV27	TRBD2	TGTGCCAGCAGAAGACTAGCGGGTCAAAACGAGCAGTACTTC	CASRRLAGQNEQYF
few	TRBJ2-3	TRBV5-1	TRBD2	TGCGCCAGCAGCTCCTCACGGACTAGCGGGGGGGGCACAGATACGCAGTATTTT	CASSSSRTSGGGTDTQYF
few	TRBJ2-1	TRBV3-1	-	TGTGCCAGCAGCACTACTCCTGGGGGCCCCTTATACAATGAGCAGTTCTTC	CASSTTPGGPLYNEQFF
many	TRBJ2-3	TRBV10-3	-	TGTGCCATCAGTGAGGACGTAAGCACAGATACGCAGTATTTT	CAISEDVSTDTQYF
many	TRBJ2-7	TRBV6-1	TRBD1	TGTGCCAGCAGTCGGAAGCCGGGACAGTATAACGAGCAGTACTTC	CASSRKPGQYNEQYF
-	TRBJ2-7	TRBV20-1	TRBD1	TGCAGTGCTAGTTACCTTGGGACAGGGGGATCCTACGAGCAGTACTTC	CSASYLGTGGSYEQYF
few	TRBJ2-7	TRBV4-2	TRBD1	TGTGCCAGCAGCCAAGATTTGGGGACAGGGGGCCACGAGCAGTACTTC	CASSQDLGTGGHEQYF
-	TRBJ2-6	TRBV7-9	-	TGTGCCAGCAGCTTCGGCCCCGGGGCCAACGTCCTGACTTTC	CASSFGPGANVLTF
few	TRBJ2-6	TRBV27	TRBD1	TGTGCCAGCACCGATTTTCGAGGGACAGGCAGTTTCTCTGGGGCCAACGTCCTGACTTTC	CASTDFRGTGSFSGANVLTF
few	TRBJ2-7	TRBV7-2	-	TGTGCCAGCAGCTCCACCCCGACCGGGTACGAGCAGTACTTC	CASSSTPTGYEQYF
many	TRBJ2-5	TRBV11-2	-	TGTGCCAGCAGCTCCCTCCACGGGACTCAAGAGACCCAGTACTTC	CASSSLHGTQETQYF
-	TRBJ2-7	TRBV3-1	-	TGTGCCAGCAGCCATGCCAGGGTAAATCGCGAGCAGTACTTC	CASSHARVNREQYF
few	TRBJ2-5	TRBV12-3/TRBV12-4	TRBD2	TGTGCCAGCAGTAATAGCGGGGGGGTATCAGAGACCCAGTACTTC	CASSNSGGVSETQYF
-	TRBJ2-7	TRBV6-1	TRBD2	TGTGCCAGCTCTCCGACTCCAATCACTAGCGGGAGTTGGGAGCAGTACTTC	CASSPTPITSGSWEQYF
-	TRBJ2-2	TRBV12-3/TRBV12-4	-	TGTGCCAGCAGTTTGGGTATGATTGGGGGCTCGACCGGGGAGCTGTTTTTT	CASSLGMIGGSTGELFF
-	TRBJ2-7	TRBV20-1	TRBD1	TGCAGTGCTAGGGGACAGGGGGCGGGCTACGAGCAGTACTTC	CSARGQGAGYEQYF
few	TRBJ2-3	TRBV4-2	-	TGTGCCAGCAGCCAAGGCTCTTCCGGGTATAGCACAGATACGCAGTATTTT	CASSQGSSGYSTDTQYF
many	TRBJ2-1	TRBV29-1	TRBD1	TGCAGTGCAAACAGGGGGGACTACAATGAGCAGTTCTTC	CSANRGDYNEQFF
-	TRBJ2-1	TRBV7-6	-	TGTGCCAGCAGCTTAGCCGGGTCGCATGAGCAGTTCTTC	CASSLAGSHEQFF
few	TRBJ1-2	TRBV10-3	-	TGTGCCATCAGTGAGCAACAGACGTCCCTCGTAGGTTGCACCTTC	CAISEQQTSLVGCTF
few	TRBJ2-7	TRBV5-1	TRBD1	TGCGCCAGCAGCTTGAGGGGACAGTCGAGCTCCTACGAGCAGTACTTC	CASSLRGQSSSYEQYF
few	TRBJ2-1	TRBV5-4	-	TGTGCCAGCAGCGTGGCAGGCGCTAGCGGACAGAGCTCCTACAATGAGCAGTTCTTC	CASSVAGASGQSSYNEQFF
-	TRBJ2-1	TRBV2	-	TGTGCCCGCAGTTTTACCCTCGCCCTAGGGGGGGCCAACAATGAGCAGTTCTTC	CARSFTLALGGANNEQFF
many	TRBJ1-2	TRBV5-1	TRBD1	TGCGCCAGCAGCTTGGACGGGACAGGAAACTATGGCTACACCTTC	CASSLDGTGNYGYTF
many	TRBJ2-7	TRBV10-2	-	TGCGCCAGCAGGCTTCAGCCCCACTCCTACGAGCAGTACTTC	CASRLQPHSYEQYF
few	TRBJ2-1	TRBV2	TRBD2	TGTGCCAGCAGTGGACTAGCGGGGAGGCTAAATGAGCAGTTCTTC	CASSGLAGRLNEQFF
-	TRBJ1-1	TRBV2	-	TGTGCCAGCAGGCCTTCGAGGGAGGGTAGATCTTTCTTT	CASRPSREGRSFF
once	TRBJ2-3	TRBV19	TRBD2	TGTGCCAGTAGTATAAATCTACTAGCGGGGGGCCCTACCTCCACAGATACGCAGTATTTT	CASSINLLAGGPTSTDTQYF
few	TRBJ2-7	TRBV6-5	-	TGTGCCAGCAATTCTCTACGGGCGAGCGACGAGCAGTACTTC	CASNSLRASDEQYF
few	TRBJ1-2	TRBV5-6	TRBD1	TGTGCCAGCAGCGTGGAAACGACAGGGAGGTATGGCTACACCTTC	CASSVETTGRYGYTF
few	TRBJ2-2	TRBV2	-	TGTGCCAGCAGTGTAATAGAGAACACCGGGGAGCTGTTTTTT	CASSVIENTGELFF
many	TRBJ2-7	TRBV20-1	-	TGCAGTGCTAGAGTCAGGGAAGGCTACGAGCAGTACTTC	CSARVREGYEQYF